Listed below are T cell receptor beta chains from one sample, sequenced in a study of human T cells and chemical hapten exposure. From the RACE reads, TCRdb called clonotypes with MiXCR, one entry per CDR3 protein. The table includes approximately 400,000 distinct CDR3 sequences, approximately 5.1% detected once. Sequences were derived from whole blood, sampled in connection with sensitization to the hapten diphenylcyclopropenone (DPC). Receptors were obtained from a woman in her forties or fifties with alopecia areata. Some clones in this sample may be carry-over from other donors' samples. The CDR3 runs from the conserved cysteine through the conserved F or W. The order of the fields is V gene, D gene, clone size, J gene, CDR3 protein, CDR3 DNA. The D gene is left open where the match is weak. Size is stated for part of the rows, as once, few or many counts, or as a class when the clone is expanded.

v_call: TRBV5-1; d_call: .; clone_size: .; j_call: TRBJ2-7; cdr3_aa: CASGTGRTYEQYF; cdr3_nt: TGCGCCAGCGGAACAGGACGGACCTACGAGCAGTACTTC
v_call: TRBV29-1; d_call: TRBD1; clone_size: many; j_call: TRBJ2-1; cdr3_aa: CSAPGQGGEQFF; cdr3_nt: TGCAGCGCACCGGGACAGGGGGGGGAGCAGTTCTTC
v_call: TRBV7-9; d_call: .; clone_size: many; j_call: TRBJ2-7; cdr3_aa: CASSPSYEQYF; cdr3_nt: TGTGCCAGCAGTCCCTCCTACGAGCAGTACTTC
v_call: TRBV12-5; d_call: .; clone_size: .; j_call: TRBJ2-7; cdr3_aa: CASGLDSSYEQYF; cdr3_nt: TGTGCTAGTGGTTTGGACAGTTCCTACGAGCAGTACTTC
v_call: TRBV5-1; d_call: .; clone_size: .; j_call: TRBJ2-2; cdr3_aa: CASSLGSQTGELFF; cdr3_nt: TGCGCCAGCAGCTTGGGATCTCAAACCGGGGAGCTGTTTTTT
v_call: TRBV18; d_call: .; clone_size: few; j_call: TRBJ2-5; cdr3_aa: CASSPNRETQYF; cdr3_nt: TGTGCCAGCTCACCCAACAGAGAGACCCAGTACTTC
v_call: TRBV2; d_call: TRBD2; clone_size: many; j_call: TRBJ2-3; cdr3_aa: CASSGAGLPTDTQYF; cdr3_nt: TGTGCCAGCAGTGGAGCGGGACTGCCCACAGATACGCAGTATTTT
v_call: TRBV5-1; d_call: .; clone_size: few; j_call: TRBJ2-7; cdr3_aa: CASSLAAGVPDEQYF; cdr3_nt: TGCGCCAGCAGCTTGGCGGCAGGCGTTCCCGACGAGCAGTACTTC
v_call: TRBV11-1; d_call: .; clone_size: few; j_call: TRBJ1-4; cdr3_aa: CASSTGTATNEKLFF; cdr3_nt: TGTGCCAGCAGCACCGGGACCGCAACTAATGAAAAACTGTTTTTT
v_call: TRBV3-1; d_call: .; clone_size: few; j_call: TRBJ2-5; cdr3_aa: CASSQDRRLLSQETQYF; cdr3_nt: TGTGCCAGCAGCCAAGATCGGAGGCTCCTCTCCCAAGAGACCCAGTACTTC
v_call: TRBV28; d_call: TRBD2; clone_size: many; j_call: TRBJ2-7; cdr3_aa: CASSLTSGRDGHEQYF; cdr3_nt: TGTGCCAGCAGTTTAACTAGCGGGAGGGACGGGCACGAGCAGTACTTC
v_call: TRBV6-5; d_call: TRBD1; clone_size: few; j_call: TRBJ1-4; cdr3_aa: CASSYRPGGEEKLFF; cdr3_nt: TGTGCCAGCAGTTATAGGCCAGGGGGGGAAGAAAAACTGTTTTTT
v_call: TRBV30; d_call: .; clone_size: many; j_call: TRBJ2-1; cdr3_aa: CAWSRGMYNEQFF; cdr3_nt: TGTGCCTGGAGTAGAGGGATGTACAATGAGCAGTTCTTC
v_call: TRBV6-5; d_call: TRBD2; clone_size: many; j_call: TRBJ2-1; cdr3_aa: CASKRGGYNEQFF; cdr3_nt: TGTGCCAGTAAGCGGGGAGGTTACAATGAGCAGTTCTTC
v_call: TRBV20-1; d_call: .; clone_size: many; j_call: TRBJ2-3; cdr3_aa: CSAHLRLRDTQYF; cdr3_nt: TGCAGTGCTCATCTACGGCTTCGTGATACGCAGTATTTT
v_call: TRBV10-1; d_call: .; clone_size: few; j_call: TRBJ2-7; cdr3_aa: CASSVDSGEQYF; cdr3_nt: TGCGCCAGCAGTGTGGACTCCGGGGAGCAGTACTTC
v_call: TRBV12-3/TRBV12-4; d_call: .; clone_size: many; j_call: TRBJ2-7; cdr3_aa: CASKGTGGGEQYF; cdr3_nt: TGTGCCAGCAAGGGGACCGGGGGTGGAGAGCAGTACTTC
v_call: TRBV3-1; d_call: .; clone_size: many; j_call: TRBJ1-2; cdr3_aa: CASSQDAQPNYGYTF; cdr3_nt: TGTGCCAGCAGCCAAGATGCCCAGCCTAACTATGGCTACACCTTC
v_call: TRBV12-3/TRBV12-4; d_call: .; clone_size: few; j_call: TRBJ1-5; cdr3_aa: CASSFGQTYQPQHF; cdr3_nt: TGTGCCAGCAGTTTTGGGCAGACCTATCAGCCCCAGCATTTT
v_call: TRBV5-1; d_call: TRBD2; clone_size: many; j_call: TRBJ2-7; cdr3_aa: CASSPRAGGAYEQYF; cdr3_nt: TGCGCCAGCAGCCCGCGAGCGGGAGGAGCCTACGAGCAGTACTTC
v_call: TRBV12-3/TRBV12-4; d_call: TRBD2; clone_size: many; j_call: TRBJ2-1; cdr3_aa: CASNLGLAASNEQFF; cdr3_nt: TGTGCCAGCAATTTGGGACTAGCGGCTTCCAATGAGCAGTTCTTC
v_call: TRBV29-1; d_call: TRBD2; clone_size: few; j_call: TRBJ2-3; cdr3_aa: CSVEVPLPSGGSTDTQYF; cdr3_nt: TGCAGCGTTGAAGTTCCCCTTCCTAGCGGTGGGAGCACAGATACGCAGTATTTT
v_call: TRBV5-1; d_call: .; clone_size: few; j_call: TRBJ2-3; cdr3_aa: CASRRDQPGDTQYF; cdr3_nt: TGCGCCAGCAGGAGAGACCAACCAGGGGATACGCAGTATTTT
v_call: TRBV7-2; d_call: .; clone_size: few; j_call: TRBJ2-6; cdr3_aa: CASSSGQRSGANVLTF; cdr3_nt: TGTGCCAGCAGCTCCGGACAGCGCTCTGGGGCCAACGTCCTGACTTTC
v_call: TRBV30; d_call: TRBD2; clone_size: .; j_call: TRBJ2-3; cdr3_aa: CAWSVLAGEVDTQYF; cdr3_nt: TGTGCCTGGAGTGTGTTAGCGGGAGAGGTAGATACGCAGTATTTT
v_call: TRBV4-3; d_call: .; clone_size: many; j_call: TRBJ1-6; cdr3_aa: CASSQERQSPLHF; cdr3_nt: TGCGCCAGCAGCCAAGAAAGGCAGTCACCCCTCCACTTT
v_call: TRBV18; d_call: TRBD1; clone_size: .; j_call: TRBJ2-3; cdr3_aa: CVSSLDRTQYF; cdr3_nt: TGTGTCAGCTCACTGGACAGGACGCAGTATTTT
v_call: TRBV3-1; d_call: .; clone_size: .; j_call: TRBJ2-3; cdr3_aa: CASSLPGTGIRDTQYF; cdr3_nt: TGTGCCAGCAGCCTCCCCGGGACTGGTATTCGAGATACGCAGTATTTT
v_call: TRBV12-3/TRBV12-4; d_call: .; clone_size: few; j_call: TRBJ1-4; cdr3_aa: CASSFGGDEKLFF; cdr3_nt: TGTGCCAGCAGTTTCGGGGGGGATGAAAAACTGTTTTTT
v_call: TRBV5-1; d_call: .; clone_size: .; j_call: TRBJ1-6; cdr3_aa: CASSLLPISSYNSPLHF; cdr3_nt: TGCGCCAGCAGCTTGCTTCCGATAAGCTCCTATAATTCACCCCTCCACTTT
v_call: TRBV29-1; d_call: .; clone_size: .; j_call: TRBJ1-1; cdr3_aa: CSVLRQNPEAFF; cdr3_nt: TGCAGCGTCCTACGACAGAATCCTGAAGCTTTCTTT
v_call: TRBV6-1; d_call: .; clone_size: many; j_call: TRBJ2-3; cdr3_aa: CASSDPQGLAGTDTQYF; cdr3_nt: TGTGCCAGCAGTGACCCCCAGGGTTTAGCAGGCACAGATACGCAGTATTTT
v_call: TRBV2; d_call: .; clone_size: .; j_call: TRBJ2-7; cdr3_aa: CASSDSSEQYF; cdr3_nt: TGTGCCAGCAGTGACAGCAGCGAGCAGTACTTC
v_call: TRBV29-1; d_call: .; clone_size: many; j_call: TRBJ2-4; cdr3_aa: CSVEDPGQKNIQYF; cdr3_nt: TGCAGCGTTGAAGATCCTGGACAGAAAAACATTCAGTACTTC
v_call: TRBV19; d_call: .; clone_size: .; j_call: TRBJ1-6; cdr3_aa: CASSAHGDSPLHF; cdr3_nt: TGTGCCAGTAGTGCGCATGGGGATTCACCCCTCCACTTT
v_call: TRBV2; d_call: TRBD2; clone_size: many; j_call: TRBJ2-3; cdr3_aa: CASRPLAGEMDTQYF; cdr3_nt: TGTGCCAGCAGGCCACTAGCGGGAGAAATGGATACGCAGTATTTT
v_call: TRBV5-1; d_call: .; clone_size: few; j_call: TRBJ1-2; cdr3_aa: CASSELGSPEGYTF; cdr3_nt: TGCGCCAGCAGCGAACTGGGGTCTCCAGAAGGCTACACCTTC
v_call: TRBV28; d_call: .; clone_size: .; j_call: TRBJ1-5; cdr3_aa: CASSLPGRLVSNQPQHF; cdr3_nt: TGTGCCAGCAGCCTCCCCGGACGGCTGGTTAGCAATCAGCCCCAGCATTTT
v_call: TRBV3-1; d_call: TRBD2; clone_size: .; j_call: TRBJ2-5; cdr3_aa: CASSQGGLAGETQYF; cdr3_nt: TGTGCCAGCAGCCAAGGGGGACTAGCAGGAGAGACCCAGTACTTC
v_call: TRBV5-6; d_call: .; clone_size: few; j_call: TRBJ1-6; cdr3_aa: CASSLDRASPLHF; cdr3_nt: TGTGCCAGCAGCTTGGACAGGGCCTCACCCCTCCACTTT
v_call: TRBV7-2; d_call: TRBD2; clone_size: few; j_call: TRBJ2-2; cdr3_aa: CASRLLAGAGELFF; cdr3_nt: TGTGCCAGCAGACTTCTAGCGGGAGCCGGGGAGCTGTTTTTT
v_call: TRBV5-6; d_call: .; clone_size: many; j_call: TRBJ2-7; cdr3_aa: CASSSGSNEQYF; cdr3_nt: TGTGCCAGCAGCTCGGGGTCAAATGAGCAGTACTTC
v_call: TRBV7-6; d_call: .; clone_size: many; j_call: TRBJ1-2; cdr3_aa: CASSLGSDSYGYTF; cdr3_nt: TGTGCCAGCAGCTTAGGGTCCGACAGCTATGGCTACACCTTC
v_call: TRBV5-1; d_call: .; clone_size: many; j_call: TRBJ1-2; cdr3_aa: CASSLEGPPEGYTF; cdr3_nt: TGCGCCAGCAGCTTGGAGGGGCCACCGGAAGGCTACACCTTC
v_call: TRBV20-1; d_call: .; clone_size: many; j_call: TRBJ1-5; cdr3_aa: CSARTGVGQPQHF; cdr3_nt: TGCAGTGCTAGAACGGGGGTAGGGCAGCCCCAGCATTTT
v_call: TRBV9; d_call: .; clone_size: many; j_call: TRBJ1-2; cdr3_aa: CASSVTGTANYGYTF; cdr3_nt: TGTGCCAGCAGCGTAACCGGGACGGCTAACTATGGCTACACCTTC
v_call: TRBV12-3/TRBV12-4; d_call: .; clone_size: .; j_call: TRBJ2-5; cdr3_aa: CASSLGGVGGEF; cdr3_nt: TGTGCCAGCAGTTTAGGAGGCGTTGGGGGCGAATTC
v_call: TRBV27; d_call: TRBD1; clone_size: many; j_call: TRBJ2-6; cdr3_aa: CASSNDRAGANVLTF; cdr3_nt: TGTGCCAGCAGTAATGACAGGGCTGGGGCCAACGTCCTGACTTTC
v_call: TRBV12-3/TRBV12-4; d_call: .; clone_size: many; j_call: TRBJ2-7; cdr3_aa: CASSSTGSYEQYF; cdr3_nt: TGTGCCAGCAGCTCCACGGGGTCCTACGAGCAGTACTTC
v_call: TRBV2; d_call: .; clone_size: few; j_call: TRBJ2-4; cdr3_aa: CASSVGSGNIQYF; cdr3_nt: TGTGCCAGCAGTGTGGGCAGCGGAAACATTCAGTACTTC
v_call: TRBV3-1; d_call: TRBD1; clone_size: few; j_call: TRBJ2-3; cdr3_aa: CASSQDGRGRYGDTQYF; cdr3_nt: TGTGCCAGCAGCCAAGATGGAAGGGGGCGGTATGGAGATACGCAGTATTTT
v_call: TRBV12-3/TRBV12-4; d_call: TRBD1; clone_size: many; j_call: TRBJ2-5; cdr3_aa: CASSHRGETQYF; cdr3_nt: TGTGCCAGCAGTCACAGGGGGGAGACCCAGTACTTC
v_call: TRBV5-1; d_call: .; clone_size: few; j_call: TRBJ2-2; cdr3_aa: CASSSPAATSTGELFF; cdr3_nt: TGCGCCAGCAGCTCCCCCGCCGCGACATCCACCGGGGAGCTGTTTTTT
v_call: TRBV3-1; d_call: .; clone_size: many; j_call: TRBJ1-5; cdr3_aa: CASSAGTDSNQPQHF; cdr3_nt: TGTGCCAGCTCTGCGGGGACGGATAGCAATCAGCCCCAGCATTTT
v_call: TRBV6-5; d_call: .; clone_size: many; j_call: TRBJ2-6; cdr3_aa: CASSYEWSGANVLTF; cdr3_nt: TGTGCCAGCAGTTACGAGTGGTCTGGGGCCAACGTCCTGACTTTC